The rows below give T cell receptor beta chains drawn from one sample of a study of tumor-infiltrating lymphocytes in oesophageal squamous cell carcinoma. TCRdb itself ran the PCR reads through MiXCR, one entry per CDR3 protein. The sample has 12,000 or so distinct CDR3 sequences; about 52% are singletons. The sample taken for sequencing was esophageal tumor tissue. These TCRs come from a female donor with esophageal squamous cell carcinoma. The CDR3 runs from the conserved cysteine through the conserved F or W. The order of the fields is CDR3 DNA, CDR3 protein, J gene, clone size, V gene, D gene. D genes are given only for firm matches. Only some rows state a clone size, as once, few, many or a class for expanded clones.

TGTGCCAGCGGACCACTCGGGGCAAACTATGGCTACACCTTC,CASGPLGANYGYTF,TRBJ1-2,many,TRBV6-1,-
TGTGCCAGCAGCCGGTCTCAAGGGGCAGGGGCCACTGAAGCTTTCTTT,CASSRSQGAGATEAFF,TRBJ1-1,medium-sized,TRBV7-6,-
TGTGCCAGCGCACCACAGGGTTTGAGTGAAAAACTGTACTTC,CASAPQGLSEKLYF,TRBJ2-4,-,TRBV6-4,-
TGTGCCGCCCGAGGGAATGAGCAGTACTTC,CAARGNEQYF,TRBJ2-5,once,TRBV10-3,-
TGTGCCAGCAGCCCTGGGGCAGGGGTTAGCAACACTGAAGCTTTCTTT,CASSPGAGVSNTEAFF,TRBJ1-1,few,TRBV7-3,-
TGTGCCAGCAGCTTTAGTGCTAGTCTCCCAGATACGCAGTATTTT,CASSFSASLPDTQYF,TRBJ2-3,-,TRBV7-2,-
TGTGCCAGCAGTTACTCACAGGGACTATTTGAGCAGTTCTTC,CASSYSQGLFEQFF,TRBJ2-1,-,TRBV6-6,-
TGTGCCAGCAGCTCACCTACGGATACGCAGTATTTT,CASSSPTDTQYF,TRBJ2-3,-,TRBV7-8,-
TGTGCCAGCACCACCCAGGGGGAATACAATGAGCAGTACTTC,CASTTQGEYNEQYF,TRBJ2-7,many,TRBV6-1,TRBD1
TGTGCCAGCAGTCCCGGTTGGCTTCGTGGGGAGCAGTACTTC,CASSPGWLRGEQYF,TRBJ2-7,-,TRBV28,-
TGTGCCAGCAGCTTAATGTCCTCTGGGGCCAACGTCCTGACTTTC,CASSLMSSGANVLTF,TRBJ2-6,few,TRBV7-3,-
TGTGCCAGCAGCACGAAAACGCGGGACAGGGGGTTGGAGACCCAGTACTTC,CASSTKTRDRGLETQYF,TRBJ2-5,-,TRBV7-3,TRBD1